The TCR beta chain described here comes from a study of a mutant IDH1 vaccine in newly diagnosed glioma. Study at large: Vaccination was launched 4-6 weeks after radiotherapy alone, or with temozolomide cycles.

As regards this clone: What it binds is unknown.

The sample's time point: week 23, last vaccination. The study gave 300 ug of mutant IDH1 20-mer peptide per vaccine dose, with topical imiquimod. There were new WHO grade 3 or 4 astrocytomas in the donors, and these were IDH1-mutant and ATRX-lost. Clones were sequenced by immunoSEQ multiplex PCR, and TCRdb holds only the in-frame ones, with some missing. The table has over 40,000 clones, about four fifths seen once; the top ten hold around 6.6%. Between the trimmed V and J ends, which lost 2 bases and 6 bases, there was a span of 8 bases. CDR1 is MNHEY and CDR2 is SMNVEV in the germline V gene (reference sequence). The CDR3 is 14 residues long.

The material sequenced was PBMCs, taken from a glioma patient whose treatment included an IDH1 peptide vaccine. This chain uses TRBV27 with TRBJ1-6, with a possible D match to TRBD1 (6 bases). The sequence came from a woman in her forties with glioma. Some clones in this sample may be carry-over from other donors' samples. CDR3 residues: CASSLIQGNSPLHF. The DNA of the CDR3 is TGTGCCAGCAGTTTAATACAGGGTAATTCACCCCTCCACTTT.